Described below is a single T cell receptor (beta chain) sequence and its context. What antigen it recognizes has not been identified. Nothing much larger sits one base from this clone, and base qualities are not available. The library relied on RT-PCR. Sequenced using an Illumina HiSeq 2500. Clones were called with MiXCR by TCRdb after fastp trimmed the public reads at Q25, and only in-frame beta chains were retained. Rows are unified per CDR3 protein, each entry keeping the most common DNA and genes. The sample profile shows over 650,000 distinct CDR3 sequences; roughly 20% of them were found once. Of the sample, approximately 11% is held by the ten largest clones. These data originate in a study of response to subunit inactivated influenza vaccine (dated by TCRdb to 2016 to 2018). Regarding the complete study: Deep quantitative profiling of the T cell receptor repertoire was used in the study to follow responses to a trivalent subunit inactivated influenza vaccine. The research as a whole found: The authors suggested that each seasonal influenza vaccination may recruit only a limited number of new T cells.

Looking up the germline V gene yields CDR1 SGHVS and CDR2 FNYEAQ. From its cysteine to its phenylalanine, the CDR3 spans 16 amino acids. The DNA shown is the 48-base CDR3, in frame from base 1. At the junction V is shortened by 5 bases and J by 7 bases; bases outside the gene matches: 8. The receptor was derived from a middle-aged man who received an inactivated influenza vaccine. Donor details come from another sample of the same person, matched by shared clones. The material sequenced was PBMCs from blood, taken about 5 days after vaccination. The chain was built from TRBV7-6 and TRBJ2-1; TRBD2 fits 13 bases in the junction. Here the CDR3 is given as CASSPSLAGGINEQFF. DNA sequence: TGTGCCAGCAGCCCGTCACTAGCGGGGGGGATAAATGAGCAGTTCTTC.